These 16 T cell receptor beta chains share one sample of origin, sequenced in a study of blood T cell repertoires in COVID-19. Sequencing used immunoSEQ multiplex PCR; TCRdb keeps in-frame clones, though not all of them. This table holds about 160,000 clones, roughly 90% found once. The source material was peripheral blood. The receptors stem from a woman aged 70-85 years with acute or convalescent COVID-19.

The chain joins TRBV6-5 to TRBJ2-6, with a weak D call TRBD2 (5 bases). The CDR3 extends over 14 amino acids. The V and J ends lost 8 bases and 4 bases respectively, with 12 bases between them. CDR1 is MNHEY and CDR2 is SVGAGI in the germline V gene. CDR3 bases: TGTGCCAGCGGGCAGAGGGTCGGGGCCAACGTCCTGACTTTC. Translating gives CASGQRVGANVLTF.

The chain carries TRBV7-2 and TRBJ2-3; 7 nucleotides match TRBD2. The germline gives CDR1 SGHTA, CDR2 FQGNSA. Losses at the gene ends were 6 bases for V and 4 bases for J; bases not matched to a gene: 10. CDR3 length: 15 amino acids. The CDR3 loop reads CASRLGAGVSDTQYF. The CDR3 coding sequence is TGTGCCAGCAGACTAGGGGCGGGAGTGTCAGATACGCAGTATTTT.

This clone has just one count. The V gene is TRBV2, the J gene TRBJ2-5, with D perhaps TRBD1 (5 bases). V dropped 6 bases and J dropped 5 bases, with 10 bases sitting between them. CDR3 length equals 12 residues. Germline-derived CDR1 and CDR2 are SNHLY and FYNNEI. The CDR3 bases are TGTGCCAGCAGGCAGGGTGGGGAGACCCAGTACTTC. Protein product: CASRQGGETQYF.

This clone was detected only once. The genes are TRBV24-1 and TRBJ2-3, with 8 positions matching TRBD1. With 2 bases clipped from V and 1 base from J, the junction kept 4 bases outside the gene matches. The germline gives CDR1 KGHDR, CDR2 SFDVKD. This CDR3 contains 16 residues. The CDR3, as DNA: TGTGCCACCAGTGATTCCCCAGGGGGCCGCACAGATACGCAGTATTTT. Translation: CATSDSPGGRTDTQYF.

The chain has TRBV20-1 and TRBJ2-1; D may be TRBD2 (5 bases). Deletions cut 3 bases from V and 15 bases from J, with 12 bases between. CDR3 size: 10 residues. From germline, CDR1 is DFQATT and CDR2 SNEGSKA (reference sequence). The CDR3 region is CSARSEAGFF. As DNA, the CDR3 is TGCAGTGCTAGGTCGGAGGCGGGGTTCTTC.

The chain combines TRBV6-5 with TRBJ2-7, with 11 bases identical to TRBD1. Losses at the gene ends were 4 bases for V and 3 bases for J; bases not matched to a gene: 5. Germline V lookup: CDR1 MNHEY, CDR2 SVGAGI. The CDR3 covers 15 residues. The CDR3 DNA reads TGTGCCAGCAGTTCCTTGGGACAGGGGGGCTACGAGCAGTACTTC. Translated, it gives CASSSLGQGGYEQYF.

The V and J genes are TRBV5-6 and TRBJ2-2, with D unclear. Germline V CDR1 and CDR2: SGHDT, YYEEEE. V was cut by 0 bases and J by 4 bases, with 4 bases left in between. CDR3 size: 13 residues. The CDR3 loop is CASSLAGTGELFF. Written as DNA, the CDR3 is TGTGCCAGCAGCTTGGCGGGCACCGGGGAGCTGTTTTTT.

The rearrangement links TRBV6-1 to TRBJ2-2; D gene uncertain. Germline CDR1 and CDR2: MNHNS and SASEGT. Between the trimmed V and J ends, which lost 2 bases and 4 bases, there was a span of 5 bases. The CDR3 has 13 residues. The CDR3 sequence: CASSELVTGELFF. For the CDR3, the DNA is TGTGCCAGCAGTGAACTCGTCACCGGGGAGCTGTTTTTT.

V is TRBV6-5 and J is TRBJ2-1; 8 positions match TRBD1. The CDR3 spans 12 residues. Germline CDR1 MNHEY, CDR2 SVGAGI. V lost 11 bases to trimming and J lost 7 bases; unmatched junction nucleotides: 7. The CDR3 reads CAATGGSNEQFF. CDR3 in DNA: TGTGCCGCCACAGGGGGGTCAAATGAGCAGTTCTTC.

Of note for this clone: The same CDR3 also results from other DNA sequences found in this sample. J is TRBJ1-3 and V is TRBV5-1, with D uncertain. Trimming cost V 0 bases and J 0 bases, with 7 bases left between them. The CDR3 length is 15 residues. Germline V lookup: CDR1 SGHRS, CDR2 YFSETQ. The CDR3 loop reads CASSLGGGSGNTIYF. CDR3 coding DNA: TGCGCCAGCAGCTTGGGAGGTGGCTCTGGAAACACCATATATTTT.

The chain's CDR3 is CASSQRLAGVRPQETQYF. In nucleotides, the CDR3 is TGTGCCAGCAGTCAGAGACTAGCGGGAGTGAGGCCCCAAGAGACCCAGTACTTC. The chain joins TRBV14 to TRBJ2-5; TRBD2 aligns across 12 bases. The J segment lost 1 base and the V segment lost 6 bases, leaving 12 bases of the junction unmatched. Germline loops: CDR1 SGHDN, CDR2 FVKESK. CDR3 size: 18 residues. Looking up the rest from reference TRBV14 and TRBJ2-5 gives the full variable domain: EAGVTQFPSHSVIEKGQTVTLRCDPISGHDNLYWYRRVMGKEIKFLLHFVKESKQDESGMPNNRFLAERTGGTYSTLKVQPAELEDSGVYFCASSQRLAGVRPQETQYFGPGTRLLVL.

The V and J genes are TRBV7-9 and TRBJ2-5; TRBD2 matches at 7 bases. This CDR3 contains 16 residues. Germline CDR1 SEHNR, CDR2 FQNEAQ (reference sequence). V shed 5 bases, J shed 1 base, and the junction held 10 bases outside the gene matches. CDR3 sequence (DNA): TGTGCCAGCAGCCTCCAGAGGGAGGGAACCCAAGAGACCCAGTACTTC. It codes for CASSLQREGTQETQYF.

In DNA form, the CDR3 reads TGTGCCAGCAGCCTAATGGGCGTTCCTAACTATGGCTACACCTTC. Amino acids: CASSLMGVPNYGYTF. The chain recombines TRBV7-2 with TRBJ1-2, with D uncertain. This CDR3 is 15 amino acids long. Trimming shortened V by 5 bases and J by 0 bases, and 13 bases separated the two germline ends. Looked up from germline, CDR1 is SGHTA and CDR2 is FQGNSA.

This clone was observed a single time. The chain couples TRBV5-1 to TRBJ2-1; perhaps TRBD1 as D (5 bases). V gave up 5 bases and J gave up 10 bases, with 13 bases separating them. From germline, CDR1 is SGHRS and CDR2 YFSETQ. The CDR3 extends over 12 amino acids. The DNA of the CDR3 is TGCGCCAGCAGTCCCGGACAACCCGAGCAGTTCTTC. Its translation is CASSPGQPEQFF.

The rearrangement uses TRBV7-2 and TRBJ2-5; D is ambiguous. Per the germline V gene, CDR1 is SGHTA and CDR2 is FQGNSA. Trimming removed 2 bases at V and 1 base at J, with 11 bases between. The length of the CDR3 is 15 residues. DNA for the CDR3: TGTGCCAGCAGCTTAAATATCTGGGCCCAAGAGACCCAGTACTTC. This translates into CASSLNIWAQETQYF.

This sequence joins TRBV19 and TRBJ1-5; no clear D gene. The CDR3 extends over 14 amino acids. V was clipped by 6 bases and J by 0 bases, with 9 bases between them. Germline V lookup: CDR1 LNHDA, CDR2 SQIVND (reference sequence). The CDR3 region is CASSHTYSNQPQHF. In nucleotides, the CDR3 is TGTGCCAGTAGCCATACATATAGCAATCAGCCCCAGCATTTT.